What follows is one T cell receptor (beta chain) and its context. What it recognizes is unknown. This record comes from a study of T cell responses to AZD1222 COVID-19 vaccine. General study results and limits: Spike-specific TCR breadth and depth grew following two AZD1222 doses.

V shed 5 bases and J shed 5 bases, with 13 bases lying between them. The CDR3 is 14 amino acids. CDR1 is SEHNR, CDR2 FQNEAQ, per germline (reference sequence). Here immunoSEQ multiplex PCR was the method, and the copy in TCRdb shows in-frame clones only, minus some. The data hold tens of thousands of clones, with around 85% observed a single time. The sample in question was peripheral blood, obtained on day 0 of AZD1222 vaccination. The receptor was derived from an adult in good health. The chain recombines TRBV7-9 with TRBJ2-1; tentative D call: TRBD2 (7 bases). DNA for the CDR3: TGTGCCAGCAGCCAGGCGGGGGCCAACAATGAGCAGTTCTTC. Translating gives CASSQAGANNEQFF.